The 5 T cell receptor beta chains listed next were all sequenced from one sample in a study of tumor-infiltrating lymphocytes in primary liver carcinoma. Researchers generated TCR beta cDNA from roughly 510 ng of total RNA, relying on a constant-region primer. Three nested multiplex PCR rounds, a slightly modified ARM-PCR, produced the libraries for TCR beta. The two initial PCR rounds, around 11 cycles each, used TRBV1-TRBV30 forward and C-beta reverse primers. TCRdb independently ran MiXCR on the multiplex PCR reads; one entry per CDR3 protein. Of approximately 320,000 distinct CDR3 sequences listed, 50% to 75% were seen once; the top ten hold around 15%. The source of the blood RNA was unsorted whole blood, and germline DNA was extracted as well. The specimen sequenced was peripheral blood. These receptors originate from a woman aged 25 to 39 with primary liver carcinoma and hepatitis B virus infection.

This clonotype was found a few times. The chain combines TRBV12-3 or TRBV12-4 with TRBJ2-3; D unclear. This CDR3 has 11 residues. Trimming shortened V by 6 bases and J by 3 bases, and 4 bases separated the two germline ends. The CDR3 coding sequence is TGTGCCAGCAGCATTACAGATACGCAGTATTTT. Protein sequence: CASSITDTQYF.

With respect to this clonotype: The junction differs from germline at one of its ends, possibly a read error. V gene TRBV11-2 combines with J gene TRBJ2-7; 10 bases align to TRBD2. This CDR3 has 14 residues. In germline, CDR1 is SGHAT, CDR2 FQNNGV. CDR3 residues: CVSGLVLAGHEQYF. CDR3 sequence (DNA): TGTGTCAGCGGCTTAGTACTAGCGGGACACGAGCAGTACTTC.

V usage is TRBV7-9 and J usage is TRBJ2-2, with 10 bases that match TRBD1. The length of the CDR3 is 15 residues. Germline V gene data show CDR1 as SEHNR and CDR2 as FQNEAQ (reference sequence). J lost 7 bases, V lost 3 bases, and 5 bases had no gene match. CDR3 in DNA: TGTGCCAGCAGCTTCCGGGACAGGGGCGTCGGGGAGCTGTTTTTT. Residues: CASSFRDRGVGELFF.

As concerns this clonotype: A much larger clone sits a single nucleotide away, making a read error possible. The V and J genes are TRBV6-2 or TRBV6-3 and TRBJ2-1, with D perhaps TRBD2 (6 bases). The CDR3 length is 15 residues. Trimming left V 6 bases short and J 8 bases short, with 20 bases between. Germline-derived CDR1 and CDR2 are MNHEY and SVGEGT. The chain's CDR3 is CASRDHGGGGDEQFF. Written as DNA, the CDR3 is TGTGCCAGCAGGGACCATGGTGGGGGAGGAGATGAGCAGTTCTTC.

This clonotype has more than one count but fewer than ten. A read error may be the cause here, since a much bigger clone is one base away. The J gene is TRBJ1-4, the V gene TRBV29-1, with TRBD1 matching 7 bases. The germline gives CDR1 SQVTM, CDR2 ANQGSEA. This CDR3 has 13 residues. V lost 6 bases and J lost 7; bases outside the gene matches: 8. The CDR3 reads CSVAGTDSEKLFF. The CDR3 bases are TGCAGCGTGGCCGGGACAGACAGTGAAAAACTGTTTTTT.